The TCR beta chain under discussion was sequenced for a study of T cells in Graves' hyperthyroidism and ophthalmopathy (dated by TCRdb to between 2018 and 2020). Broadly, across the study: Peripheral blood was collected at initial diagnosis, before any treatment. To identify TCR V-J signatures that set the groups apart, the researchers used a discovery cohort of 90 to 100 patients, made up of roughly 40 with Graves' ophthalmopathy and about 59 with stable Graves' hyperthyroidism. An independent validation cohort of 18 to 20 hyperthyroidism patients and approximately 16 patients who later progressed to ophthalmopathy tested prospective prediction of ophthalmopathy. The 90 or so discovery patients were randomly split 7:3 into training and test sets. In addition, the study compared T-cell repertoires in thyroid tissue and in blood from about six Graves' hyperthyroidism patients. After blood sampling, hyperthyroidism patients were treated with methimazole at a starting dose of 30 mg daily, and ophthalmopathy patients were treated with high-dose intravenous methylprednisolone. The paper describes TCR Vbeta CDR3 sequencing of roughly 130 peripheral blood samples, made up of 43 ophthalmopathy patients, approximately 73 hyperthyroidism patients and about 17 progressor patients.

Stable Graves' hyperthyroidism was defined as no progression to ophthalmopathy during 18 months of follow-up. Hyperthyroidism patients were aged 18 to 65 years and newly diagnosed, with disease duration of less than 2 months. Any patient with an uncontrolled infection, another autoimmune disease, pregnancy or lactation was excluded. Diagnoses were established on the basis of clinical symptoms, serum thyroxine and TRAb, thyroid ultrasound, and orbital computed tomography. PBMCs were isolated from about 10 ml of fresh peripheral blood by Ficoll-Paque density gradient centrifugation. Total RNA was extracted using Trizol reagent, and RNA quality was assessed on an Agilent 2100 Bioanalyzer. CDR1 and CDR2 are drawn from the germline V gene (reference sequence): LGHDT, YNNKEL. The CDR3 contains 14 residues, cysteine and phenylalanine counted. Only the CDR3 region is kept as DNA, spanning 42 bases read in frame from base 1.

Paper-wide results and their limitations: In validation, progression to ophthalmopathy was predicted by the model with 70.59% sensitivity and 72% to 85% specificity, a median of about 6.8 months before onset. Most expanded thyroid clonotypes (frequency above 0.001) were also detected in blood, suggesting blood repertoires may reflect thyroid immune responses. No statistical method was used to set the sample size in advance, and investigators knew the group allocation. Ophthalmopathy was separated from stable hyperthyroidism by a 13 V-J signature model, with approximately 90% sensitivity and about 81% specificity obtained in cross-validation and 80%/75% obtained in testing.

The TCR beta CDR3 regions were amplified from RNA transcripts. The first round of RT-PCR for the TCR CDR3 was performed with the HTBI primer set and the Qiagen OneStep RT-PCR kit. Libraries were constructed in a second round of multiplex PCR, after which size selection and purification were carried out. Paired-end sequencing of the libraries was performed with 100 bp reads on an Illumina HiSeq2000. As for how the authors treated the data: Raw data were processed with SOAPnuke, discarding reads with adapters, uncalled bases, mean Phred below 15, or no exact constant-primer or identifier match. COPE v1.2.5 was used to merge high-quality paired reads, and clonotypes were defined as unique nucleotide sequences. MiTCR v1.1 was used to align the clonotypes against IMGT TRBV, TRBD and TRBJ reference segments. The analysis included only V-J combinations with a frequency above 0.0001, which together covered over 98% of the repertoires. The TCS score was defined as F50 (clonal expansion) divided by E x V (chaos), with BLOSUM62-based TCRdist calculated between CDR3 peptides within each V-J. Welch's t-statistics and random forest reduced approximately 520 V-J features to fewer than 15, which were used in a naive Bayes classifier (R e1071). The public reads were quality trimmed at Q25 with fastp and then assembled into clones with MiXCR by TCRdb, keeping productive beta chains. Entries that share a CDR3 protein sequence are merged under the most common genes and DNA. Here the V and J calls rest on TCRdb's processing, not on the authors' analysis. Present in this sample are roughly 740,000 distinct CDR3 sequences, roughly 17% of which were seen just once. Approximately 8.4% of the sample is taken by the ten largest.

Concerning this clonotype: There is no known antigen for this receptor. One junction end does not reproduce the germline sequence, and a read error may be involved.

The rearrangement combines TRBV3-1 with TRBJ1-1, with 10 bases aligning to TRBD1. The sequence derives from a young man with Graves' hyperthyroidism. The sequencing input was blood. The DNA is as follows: TGTGCCAGCAGCGGGACAGGGGAGGGCACTGAAGCTCTCTTT. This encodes CASSGTGEGTEALF.